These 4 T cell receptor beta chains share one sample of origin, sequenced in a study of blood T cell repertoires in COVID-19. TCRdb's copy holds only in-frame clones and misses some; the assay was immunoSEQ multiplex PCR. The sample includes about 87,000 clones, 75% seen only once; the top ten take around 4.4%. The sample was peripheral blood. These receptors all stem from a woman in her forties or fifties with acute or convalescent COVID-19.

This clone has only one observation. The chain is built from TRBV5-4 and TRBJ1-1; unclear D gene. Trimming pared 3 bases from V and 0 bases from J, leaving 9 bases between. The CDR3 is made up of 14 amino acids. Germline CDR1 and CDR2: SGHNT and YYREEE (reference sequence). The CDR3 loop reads CASSSEGLNTEAFF. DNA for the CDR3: TGTGCCAGCAGCTCGGAGGGTTTGAACACTGAAGCTTTCTTT.

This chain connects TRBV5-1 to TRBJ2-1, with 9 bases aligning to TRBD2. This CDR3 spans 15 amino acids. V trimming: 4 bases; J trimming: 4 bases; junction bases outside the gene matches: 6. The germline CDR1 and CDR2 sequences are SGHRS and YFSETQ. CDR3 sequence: CASSVGLAQYNEQFF. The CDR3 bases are TGCGCCAGCAGCGTAGGACTAGCGCAGTACAATGAGCAGTTCTTC. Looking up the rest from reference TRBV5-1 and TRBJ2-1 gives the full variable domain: KAGVTQTPRYLIKTRGQQVTLSCSPISGHRSVSWYQQTPGQGLQFLFEYFSETQRNKGNFPGRFSGRQFSNSRSEMNVSTLELGDSALYLCASSVGLAQYNEQFFGPGTRLTVL.

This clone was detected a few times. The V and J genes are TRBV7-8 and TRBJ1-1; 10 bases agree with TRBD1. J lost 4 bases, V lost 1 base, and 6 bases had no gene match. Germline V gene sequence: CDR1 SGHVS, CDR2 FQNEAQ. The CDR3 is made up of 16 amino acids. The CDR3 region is CASSLDWTGGSTEAFF. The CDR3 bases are TGTGCCAGCAGCTTAGACTGGACAGGGGGAAGCACTGAAGCTTTCTTT.

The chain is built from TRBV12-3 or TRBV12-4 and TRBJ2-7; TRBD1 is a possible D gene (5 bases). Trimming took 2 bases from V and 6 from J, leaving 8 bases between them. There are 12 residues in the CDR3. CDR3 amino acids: CASSLSRAEQYF. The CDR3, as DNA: TGTGCCAGCAGTTTATCCAGGGCCGAGCAGTACTTC.